This TCR beta chain was recorded in a study of PD-1 blockade in classical Hodgkin lymphoma (dated by TCRdb to 2019 to 2021). Regarding the complete study: Nivolumab dosing was 3 mg/kg intravenously every 2 weeks, continuing until either disease progression or unacceptable toxicity. The study used CyTOF and TCR beta sequencing to define a peripheral blood immune signature of response to PD-1 blockade in classical Hodgkin lymphoma. The study at large found these results: By C4D1, a significant rise was seen in CD4+ TCR diversity but not in CD8+ TCR diversity (p=0.0027 vs p=0.16), and the rise was most apparent among complete responders (p=0.02). Baseline TCR diversity was reported to be lower in newly diagnosed patients than in healthy donors, and even lower in relapsed/refractory patients. Patients starting nivolumab less than 1 year after ASCT had lower diversity and were excluded from later analyses to avoid confounding by immune reconstitution. Baseline diversity similar to that of newly diagnosed patients was observed in trial patients achieving complete response, whereas significantly lower diversity was observed in partial responders and progressors. Only a single clinical trial cohort was studied, and what caused the repertoire differences, possibly disease activity or prior therapy, remained undefined.

Genomic DNA was extracted with the Qiagen DNeasy kit from unsorted PBMCs and from negatively selected CD4+ and CD8+ fractions. TCR beta CDR3 regions were subjected to amplification by immunoSEQ multiplex PCR with primers that anneal to V and J segments. A synthetic immune receptor repertoire was used to minimize amplification bias, and any residual bias was removed computationally once sequencing was done. Turning to the authors' computational methods: Repertoire diversity was quantified as the Shannon entropy index using custom Python scripts. Unsorted, CD4+ and CD8+ repertoires were analyzed separately, except in combined analyses where CD4+ and CD8+ sequences were merged in silico. A clone counted as expanded when the clone's frequency after treatment rose at least 2-fold relative to C1D1, and clones undetected at baseline were given a pseudocount of 0.5. Singleton clones were defined as clones with 0 or 1 copy at C1D1, and non-singleton clones were defined as clones with 2 or more copies. Clones expanded in unsorted samples were annotated as CD4+, CD8+ or unknown by matching protein sequences in sorted samples from the same patient. Diversity changes from C1D1 to C4D1 were tested in paired samples using Wilcoxon tests. TCRdb holds this immuneACCESS table with in-frame rearrangements only. Some clones are missing; in checked studies, unresolved V genes explain under half, and the rest has no known cause. Clone size and V and J calls were adopted from that table, with D and trimming inferred from the DNA. The sample table lists approximately 99,000 clones, about 89% of them with a count of one. Just under 20% of the sample is taken by the ten largest.

In the case of this clone: The target of this receptor is not known. The sample holds no much larger clone one base away, and base qualities are not on file.

V is shortened by 10 bases, J by 5 bases, and the region joining them spans 20 bases. The germline V gene encodes CDR1 SNHLY and CDR2 FYNNEI. The CDR3 runs 14 residues from the cysteine to the phenylalanine. This entry keeps only the CDR3 DNA: 42 bases, framed from base 1. The intended sense of this specimen's time point label: cycle 2 day 1 (C2D1) of nivolumab. Relapse after autologous stem cell transplantation had occurred in all trial patients, and cohorts A, B and C were distinguished by prior brentuximab vedotin exposure. The trial cohort comprised about 60 patients with relapsed/refractory classical Hodgkin lymphoma whose best overall responses were complete response, partial response or progressive disease. Trial patients were treated with single-agent nivolumab in the multi-cohort phase II CheckMate 205 trial. An independent review committee assessed best overall response using the 2007 International Working Group response criteria. Trial PBMCs were collected just before the start of nivolumab (C1D1) and during therapy at cycle 2 day 1 and cycle 4 day 1. Peripheral blood was collected in 8 mL Vacutainer Cell Preparation Tubes, from which PBMCs were isolated by centrifugation and then cryopreserved.

The receptor's source is a human donor with classical Hodgkin lymphoma. Sequencing was performed on peripheral blood mononuclear cells (PBMCs), taken before the second cycle of nivolumab. This receptor chain uses TRBV2 and TRBJ1-1; TRBD1 is possibly the D segment (6 matching bases). The base sequence is TGTGCCACCCAAGGGCGGGGGGCGAGGACTGAAGCTTTCTTT. Translated, this gives CATQGRGARTEAFF. Beyond the CDR3, the reference TRBV2 and TRBJ1-1 genes provide the residues; the full variable domain reads: EPEVTQTPSHQVTQMGQEVILRCVPISNHLYFYWYRQILGQKVEFLVSFYNNEISEKSEIFDDQFSVERPDGSNFTLKIRSTKLEDSAMYFCATQGRGARTEAFFGQGTRLTVV.